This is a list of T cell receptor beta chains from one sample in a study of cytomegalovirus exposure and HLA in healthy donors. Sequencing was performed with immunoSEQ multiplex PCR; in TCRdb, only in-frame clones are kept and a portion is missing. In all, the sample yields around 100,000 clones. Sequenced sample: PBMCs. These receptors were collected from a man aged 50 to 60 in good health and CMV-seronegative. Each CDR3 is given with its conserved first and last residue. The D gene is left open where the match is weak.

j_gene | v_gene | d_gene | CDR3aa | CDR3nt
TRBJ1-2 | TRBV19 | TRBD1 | CASSLQGAPNYGYTF | TGTGCCAGTAGCCTCCAGGGGGCGCCGAACTATGGCTACACCTTC
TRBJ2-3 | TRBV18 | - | CASSPLYTDTQYF | TGTGCCAGCTCACCACTCTACACAGATACGCAGTATTTT
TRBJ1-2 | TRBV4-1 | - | CASSQDSRRALYGYTF | TGCGCCAGCAGCCAAGATTCCCGCAGGGCACTCTATGGCTACACCTTC
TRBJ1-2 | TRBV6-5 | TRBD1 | CASSRQGNYGYTF | TGTGCCAGCAGTAGACAGGGGAACTATGGCTACACCTTC
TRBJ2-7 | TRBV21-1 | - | CASSRTTSGGSHEQYF | TGTGCCAGCAGCAGGACCACTAGCGGGGGATCACACGAGCAGTACTTC
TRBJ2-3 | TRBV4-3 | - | CASSPSPDFDTQYF | TGCGCCAGCAGCCCTAGCCCGGACTTTGATACGCAGTATTTT
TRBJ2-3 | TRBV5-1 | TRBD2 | CASSPWTSGRTDTQYF | TGCGCCAGCAGCCCTTGGACTAGCGGGAGGACAGATACGCAGTATTTT
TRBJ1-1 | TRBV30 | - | CAWSFDRGGEAFF | TGTGCCTGGAGTTTCGATAGGGGGGGAGAGGCTTTCTTT
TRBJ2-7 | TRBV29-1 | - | CSVVDRGSYEQYF | TGCAGCGTTGTGGACAGAGGCTCCTACGAGCAGTACTTC
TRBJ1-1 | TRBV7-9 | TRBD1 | CASSQTGIEAFF | TGTGCCAGCAGCCAGACAGGGATTGAAGCTTTCTTT
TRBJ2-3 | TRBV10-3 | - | CAISQIADTQYF | TGTGCCATCAGTCAGATTGCAGATACGCAGTATTTT
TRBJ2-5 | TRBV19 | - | CASSKQGFETQYF | TGTGCCAGTAGTAAACAGGGCTTCGAGACCCAGTACTTC
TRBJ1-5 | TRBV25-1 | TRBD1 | CASSETGGNQPQHF | TGTGCCAGCAGTGAAACAGGGGGCAATCAGCCCCAGCATTTT
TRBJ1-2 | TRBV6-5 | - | CASSQGSSYGYTF | TGTGCCAGCAGTCAGGGAAGTAGCTATGGCTACACCTTC
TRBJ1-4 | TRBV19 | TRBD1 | CASSAPGQGDENEKLFF | TGTGCCAGTAGTGCTCCGGGACAGGGAGATGAGAATGAAAAACTGTTTTTT
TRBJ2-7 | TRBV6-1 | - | CASSEDMTGPFWEQYF | TGTGCCAGCAGTGAAGACATGACAGGACCCTTTTGGGAGCAGTACTTC
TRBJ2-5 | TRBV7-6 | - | CASSFRNLETQYF | TGTGCCAGCAGCTTCCGTAATTTGGAGACCCAGTACTTC